Following are 20 T cell receptor beta chains from one sample sequenced in a study of PD-L1 blockade in urothelial cancer. The protocol was immunoSEQ multiplex PCR, while the TCRdb copy is restricted to in-frame clones and leaves out a portion. The sample yields roughly 90,000 clones, roughly nine tenths seen once. Time point reported: pretreatment peripheral blood. Sequencing was performed on PBMCs, taken around atezolizumab (anti-PD-L1) treatment. The receptor source for this set is a woman aged 80 or over with urothelial cancer.

This clone was seen just once. The V and J genes are TRBV5-4 and TRBJ2-2; tentatively, D is TRBD1 (6 bases). Trimming stripped 0 bases from V and 1 base from J, with 22 bases between. The CDR3 is 20 amino acids. Germline values: CDR1 SGHNT, CDR2 YYREEE (reference sequence). CDR3 in DNA: TGTGCCAGCAGCTTGGTTCGGGGACACCACACCCTCTTGAACACCGGGGAGCTGTTTTTT. It yields the protein CASSLVRGHHTLLNTGELFF.

The chain combines TRBV6-5 with TRBJ1-2; D is perhaps TRBD1 (6 bases). CDR1 and CDR2 from the germline V gene are MNHEY and SVGAGI. V was trimmed by 3 bases and J by 0 bases, leaving 11 bases between them. CDR3 length: 15 amino acids. CDR3 loop: CASSYMTGPNYGYTF. Here the CDR3 DNA reads TGTGCCAGCAGTTATATGACAGGTCCTAACTATGGCTACACCTTC.

This chain uses TRBV9 with TRBJ2-7, with 8 positions matching TRBD2. Germline V gives CDR1 SGDLS, CDR2 YYNGEE. The CDR3 runs to 15 residues. V shed 1 base, J shed 5 bases, and the junction held 8 bases outside the gene matches. The CDR3 coding sequence is TGTGCCAGCAGCGTAAGCGGGAGTTGGTGGAACGAGCAGTACTTC. This codes for CASSVSGSWWNEQYF.

The V call is TRBV5-4, the J call TRBJ1-1; 7 bases agree with TRBD1. The CDR3 loop spans 14 amino acids. After removal of 4 bases from V and 2 bases from J, the junction contained 5 bases not matched to a gene. CDR1 is SGHNT and CDR2 is YYREEE in the germline V gene (reference sequence). CDR3 amino acids: CASSAGQLNTEAFF. CDR3 in DNA: TGTGCCAGCAGCGCGGGACAGCTCAACACTGAAGCTTTCTTT.

The J gene is TRBJ2-2, the V gene TRBV11-2, with 11 bases that match TRBD1. Germline V gene data show CDR1 as SGHAT and CDR2 as FQNNGV. The CDR3 length is 14 residues. J gave up 7 bases and V 6 bases, and 4 bases lay outside the gene matches. CDR3 region: CASRRGQGDGELFF. In DNA, the CDR3 is TGTGCCAGCAGGAGGGGACAGGGGGACGGGGAGCTGTTTTTT.

This chain joins TRBV18 and TRBJ2-7, with 9 bases identical to TRBD1. The germline V gene has CDR1 KGHSH and CDR2 LQKENI. The V gene end was trimmed by 4 bases and the J gene end by 2 bases; junction bases not matched to a gene: 6. CDR3 length equals 15 residues. CDR3 in DNA: TGTGCCAGCTCACTAGGGACAGGGAAAACCTACGAGCAGTACTTC. Translation: CASSLGTGKTYEQYF.

The gene calls are TRBV6-6 and TRBJ1-5; D not resolved. Germline CDR1 reads MNHNY; CDR2 reads SVGAGI (reference sequence). This CDR3 is built from 14 residues. Between the trimmed V and J ends, which lost 0 bases and 4 bases, there was a span of 7 bases. The CDR3 region is CASSYSGENQPQHF. CDR3 DNA sequence: TGTGCCAGCAGTTACTCTGGGGAGAATCAGCCCCAGCATTTT.

V and J are TRBV5-4 and TRBJ2-7, with D perhaps matching TRBD2 (5 bases). CDR1 is SGHNT and CDR2 is YYREEE in the germline V gene (reference sequence). Between the trimmed V and J ends, which lost 1 base and 2 bases, there was a span of 7 bases. This CDR3 is built from 13 residues. The CDR3 coding sequence is TGTGCCAGCAGCTTGCGGGGTGCCTACGAGCAGTACTTC. Protein product: CASSLRGAYEQYF.

The J gene is TRBJ1-5, the V gene TRBV5-1; weak D call: TRBD1 (6 bases). The germline V gene encodes CDR1 SGHRS and CDR2 YFSETQ. The CDR3 runs 15 residues. Trimming stripped 4 bases from V and 5 bases from J, with 16 bases between. In nucleotides, the CDR3 is TGCGCCAGCAGCCGGGAGGGGGGGGGACATCAGCCCCAGCATTTT. It translates to CASSREGGGHQPQHF.

The chain is built from TRBV7-9 and TRBJ1-4, with 7 bases fitting TRBD1. Germline assignment: CDR1 SEHNR and CDR2 FQNEAQ (reference sequence). J lost 5 bases, V lost 5 bases, and 8 bases had no gene match. The CDR3 has 15 amino acids. The CDR3 DNA sequence: TGTGCCAGCAGCCCTACCGGGACAGAAAATGAAAAACTGTTTTTT. Residues: CASSPTGTENEKLFF.

The CDR3 here is CASSPSSGRAANEQFF. CDR3 DNA sequence: TGTGCCAGCAGCCCCTCTAGCGGGAGGGCCGCCAATGAGCAGTTCTTC. The V and J genes are TRBV7-3 and TRBJ2-1; 12 nucleotides line up with TRBD2. Germline-derived CDR1 and CDR2 are SGHTA and FQGTGA. The CDR3 consists of 16 residues. V trimming: 5 bases; J trimming: 6 bases; junction bases outside the gene matches: 8.

The chain joins TRBV4-1 to TRBJ2-1, with D hard to call. This CDR3 has 15 amino acids. V was trimmed by 0 bases and J by 4 bases, leaving 10 bases between them. The germline V gene has CDR1 MGHRA and CDR2 YSYEKL. CDR3 protein: CASSQEEWRYNEQFF. Here the CDR3 DNA reads TGCGCCAGCAGCCAAGAAGAGTGGCGGTACAATGAGCAGTTCTTC.

The chain links TRBV5-1 to TRBJ1-3; 8 bases are shared with TRBD1. CDR3 size: 15 residues. CDR1 and CDR2 from the germline V gene are SGHRS and YFSETQ. V trimming: 2 bases; J trimming: 4 bases; junction bases outside the gene matches: 5. The chain's CDR3 is CASSFQGAPGNTIYF. Written as DNA, the CDR3 is TGCGCCAGCAGCTTTCAGGGGGCGCCGGGAAACACCATATATTTT.

The chain joins TRBV28 to TRBJ1-3; D gene unclear. This CDR3 comprises 13 residues. Germline CDR1 reads MDHEN; CDR2 reads SYDVKM. V lost 3 bases, J lost 2 bases, and 5 bases lay in between. CDR3 coding DNA: TGTGCCAGCAGTTTGTGGCCTGGAAACACCATATATTTT. Residues: CASSLWPGNTIYF.

V and J are TRBV6-5 and TRBJ2-7; weak D call: TRBD1 (5 bases). Trimming took off 0 bases at V and 0 bases at J, with 12 bases between the two ends. Germline values: CDR1 MNHEY, CDR2 SVGAGI. The CDR3 covers 16 residues. The CDR3 bases are TGTGCCAGCAGTTACTCGGGGCACTCCTCCTCCTACGAGCAGTACTTC. This sequence encodes CASSYSGHSSSYEQYF.

J is TRBJ2-1 and V is TRBV6-5; 7 bases align to TRBD2. Germline trimming cut 6 bases from V and 8 bases from J; bases unmatched to any gene: 10. The CDR3 sequence is 14 residues long. Germline V gives CDR1 MNHEY, CDR2 SVGAGI. The CDR3 reads CASRLSGLVHEQFF. CDR3 in DNA: TGTGCCAGCAGGCTTAGCGGGCTCGTACATGAGCAGTTCTTC.

V is TRBV5-1 and J is TRBJ2-4; the match to TRBD2 covers 7 bases. V was clipped by 1 base and J by 1 base; unmatched bases: 8. This CDR3 spans 17 amino acids. Germline CDR1 and CDR2: SGHRS and YFSETQ. DNA for the CDR3: TGCGCCAGCAGCTTGCAAGGTAGCGGGTCGGCCAAAAACATTCAGTACTTC. It codes for CASSLQGSGSAKNIQYF.

This chain connects TRBV5-6 to TRBJ1-4; the match to TRBD1 covers 11 bases. Trimming at V came to 1 base and at J to 10 bases, leaving 3 bases not matched to a gene. The CDR3 sequence is 14 residues long. Per the germline V gene, CDR1 is SGHDT and CDR2 is YYEEEE. The CDR3 nucleotides are TGTGCCAGCAGCTTGTGGACAGGGGGCGGAAAACTGTTTTTT. Translation gives CASSLWTGGGKLFF.

The chain employs TRBV19 and TRBJ1-5; 7 bases map to TRBD1. The V gene's germline CDR1 is LNHDA and CDR2 SQIVND (reference sequence). The CDR3 extends over 14 amino acids. V shed 7 bases, J shed 3 bases, and the junction held 6 bases outside the gene matches. The CDR3: CASNPTGINQPQHF. In DNA, the CDR3 is TGTGCCAGTAACCCGACAGGGATCAATCAGCCCCAGCATTTT.

The CDR3 spells CASSSGGYSYNEQFF. Written as DNA, the CDR3 is TGCGCCAGCAGCTCAGGGGGATACTCCTACAATGAGCAGTTCTTC. The rearrangement links TRBV10-1 to TRBJ2-1, with TRBD1 matching over 7 bases. Germline trimming cut 6 bases from V and 0 bases from J; bases unmatched to any gene: 5. CDR1 is WNHNN, CDR2 SYGVQD, per germline (reference sequence). The CDR3 is made up of 15 amino acids.